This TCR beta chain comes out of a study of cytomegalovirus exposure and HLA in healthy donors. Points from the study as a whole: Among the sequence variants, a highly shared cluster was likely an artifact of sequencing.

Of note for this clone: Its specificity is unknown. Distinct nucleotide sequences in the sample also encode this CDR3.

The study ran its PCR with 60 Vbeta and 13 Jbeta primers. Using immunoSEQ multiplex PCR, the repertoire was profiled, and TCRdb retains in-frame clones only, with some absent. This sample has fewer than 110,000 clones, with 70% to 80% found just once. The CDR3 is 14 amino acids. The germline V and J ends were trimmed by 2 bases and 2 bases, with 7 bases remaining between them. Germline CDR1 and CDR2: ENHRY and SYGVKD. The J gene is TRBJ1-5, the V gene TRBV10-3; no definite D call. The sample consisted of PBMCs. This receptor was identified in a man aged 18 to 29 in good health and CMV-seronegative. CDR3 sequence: CAISESLGNQPQHF. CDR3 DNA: TGTGCCATCAGTGAGAGCTTAGGCAATCAGCCCCAGCATTTT.